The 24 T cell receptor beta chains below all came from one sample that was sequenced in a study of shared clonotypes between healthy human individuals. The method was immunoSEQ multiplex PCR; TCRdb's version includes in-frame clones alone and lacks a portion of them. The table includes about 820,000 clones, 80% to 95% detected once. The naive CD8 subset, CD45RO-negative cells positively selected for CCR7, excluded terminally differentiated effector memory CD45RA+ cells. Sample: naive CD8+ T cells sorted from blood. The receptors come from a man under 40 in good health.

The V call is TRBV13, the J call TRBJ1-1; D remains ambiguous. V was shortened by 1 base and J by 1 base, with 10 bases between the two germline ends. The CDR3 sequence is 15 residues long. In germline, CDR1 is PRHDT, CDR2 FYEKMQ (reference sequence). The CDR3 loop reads CASSLEFRANTEAFF. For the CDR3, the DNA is TGTGCCAGCAGCTTAGAGTTCCGGGCGAACACTGAAGCTTTCTTT.

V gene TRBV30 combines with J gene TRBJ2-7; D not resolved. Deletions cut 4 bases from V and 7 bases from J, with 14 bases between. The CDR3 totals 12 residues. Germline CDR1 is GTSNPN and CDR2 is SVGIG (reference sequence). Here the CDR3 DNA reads TGTGCCTGGACTGACACCTTGGCTGAGCAGTACTTC. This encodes CAWTDTLAEQYF.

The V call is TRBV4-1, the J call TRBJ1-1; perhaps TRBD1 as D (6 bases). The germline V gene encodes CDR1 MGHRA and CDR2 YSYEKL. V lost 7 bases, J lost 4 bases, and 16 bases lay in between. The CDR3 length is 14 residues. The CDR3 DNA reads TGCGCCAGCATCAACACACAGGGTGGCACTGAAGCTTTCTTT. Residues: CASINTQGGTEAFF.

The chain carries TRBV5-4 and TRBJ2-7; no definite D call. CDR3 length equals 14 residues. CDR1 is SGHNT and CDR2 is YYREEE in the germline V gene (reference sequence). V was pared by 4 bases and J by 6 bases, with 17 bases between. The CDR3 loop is CASSPSKYSGEQYF. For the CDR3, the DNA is TGTGCCAGCAGCCCCTCAAAGTACTCAGGCGAGCAGTACTTC.

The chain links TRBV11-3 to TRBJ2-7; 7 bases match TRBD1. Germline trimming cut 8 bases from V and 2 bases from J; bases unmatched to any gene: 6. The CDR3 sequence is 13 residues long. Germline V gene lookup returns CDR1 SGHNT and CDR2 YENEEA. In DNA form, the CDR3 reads TGTGCCAGCTCCGACAGGGCTACCTACGAGCAGTACTTC. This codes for CASSDRATYEQYF.

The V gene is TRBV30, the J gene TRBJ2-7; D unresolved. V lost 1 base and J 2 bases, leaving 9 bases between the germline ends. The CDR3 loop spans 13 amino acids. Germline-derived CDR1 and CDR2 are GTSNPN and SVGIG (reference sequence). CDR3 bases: TGTGCCTGGAGTGAAAGGCCTCCCTACGAGCAGTACTTC. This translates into CAWSERPPYEQYF.

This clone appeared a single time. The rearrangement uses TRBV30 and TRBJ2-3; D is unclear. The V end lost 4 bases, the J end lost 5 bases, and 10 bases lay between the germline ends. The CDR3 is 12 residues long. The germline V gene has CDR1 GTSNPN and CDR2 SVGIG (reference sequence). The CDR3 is CAWNLQLDTQYF. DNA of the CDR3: TGTGCCTGGAACCTGCAGTTAGATACGCAGTATTTT.

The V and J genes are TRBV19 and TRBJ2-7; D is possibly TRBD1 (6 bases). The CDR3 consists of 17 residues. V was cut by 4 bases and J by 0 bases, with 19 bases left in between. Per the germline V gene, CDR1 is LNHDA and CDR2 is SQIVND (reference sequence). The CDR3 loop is CASSTAFSQGSSYEQYF. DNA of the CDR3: TGTGCCAGTAGTACCGCCTTCTCACAGGGAAGCTCCTACGAGCAGTACTTC.

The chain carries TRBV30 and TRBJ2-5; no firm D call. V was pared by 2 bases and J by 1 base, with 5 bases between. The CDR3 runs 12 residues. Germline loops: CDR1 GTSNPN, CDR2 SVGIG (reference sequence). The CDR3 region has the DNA TGTGCCTGGAGTCACGTCCAAGAGACCCAGTACTTC. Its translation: CAWSHVQETQYF.

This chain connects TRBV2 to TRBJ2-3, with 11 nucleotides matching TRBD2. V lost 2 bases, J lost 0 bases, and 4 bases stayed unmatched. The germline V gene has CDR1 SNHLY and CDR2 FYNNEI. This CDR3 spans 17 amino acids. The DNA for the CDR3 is TGTGCCAGCAGTGAATGGGGGACTAGCGGTAGCACAGATACGCAGTATTTT. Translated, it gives CASSEWGTSGSTDTQYF.

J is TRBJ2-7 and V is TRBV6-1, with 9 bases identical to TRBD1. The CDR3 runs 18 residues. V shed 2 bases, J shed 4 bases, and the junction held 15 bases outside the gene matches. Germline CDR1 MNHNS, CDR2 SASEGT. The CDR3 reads CASSELSPGQGPYYEQYF. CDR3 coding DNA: TGTGCCAGCAGTGAACTGTCTCCGGGACAGGGTCCCTATTACGAGCAGTACTTC.

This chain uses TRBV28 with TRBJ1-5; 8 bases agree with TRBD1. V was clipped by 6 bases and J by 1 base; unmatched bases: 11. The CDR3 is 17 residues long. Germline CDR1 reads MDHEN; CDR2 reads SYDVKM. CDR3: CASSLTQGARSNQPQHF. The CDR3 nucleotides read TGTGCCAGCAGCTTGACTCAGGGGGCGCGCAGCAATCAGCCCCAGCATTTT.

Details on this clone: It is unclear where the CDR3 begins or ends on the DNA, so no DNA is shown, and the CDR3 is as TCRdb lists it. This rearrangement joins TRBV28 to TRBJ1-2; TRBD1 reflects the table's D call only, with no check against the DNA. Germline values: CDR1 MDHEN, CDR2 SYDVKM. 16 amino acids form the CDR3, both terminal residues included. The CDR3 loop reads CASSFRARGLDYGYTF.

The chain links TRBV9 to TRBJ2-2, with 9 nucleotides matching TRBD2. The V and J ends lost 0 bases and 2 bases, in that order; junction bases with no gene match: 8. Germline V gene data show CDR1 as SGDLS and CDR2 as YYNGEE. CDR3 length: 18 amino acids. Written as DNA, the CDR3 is TGTGCCAGCAGCGTAGGAGCGACTAGCGGTCTTAACACCGGGGAGCTGTTTTTT. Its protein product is CASSVGATSGLNTGELFF.

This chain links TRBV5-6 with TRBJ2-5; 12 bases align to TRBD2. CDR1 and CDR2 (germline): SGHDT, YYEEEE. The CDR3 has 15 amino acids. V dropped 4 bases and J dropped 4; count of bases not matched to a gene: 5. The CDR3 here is CASSAPLAGGETQYF. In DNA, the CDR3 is TGTGCCAGCAGCGCCCCACTAGCGGGAGGAGAGACCCAGTACTTC.

CDR3 DNA: TGTGCCAGCAGCTCCCCCCCCGGGGGATCCCCCACAGATACGCAGTATTTT. Translation: CASSSPPGGSPTDTQYF. This chain links TRBV11-2 with TRBJ2-3; perhaps TRBD2 as D (6 bases). Trimming cost V 4 bases and J 2 bases, with 19 bases left between them. Germline V gene lookup returns CDR1 SGHAT and CDR2 FQNNGV. This CDR3 spans 17 amino acids.

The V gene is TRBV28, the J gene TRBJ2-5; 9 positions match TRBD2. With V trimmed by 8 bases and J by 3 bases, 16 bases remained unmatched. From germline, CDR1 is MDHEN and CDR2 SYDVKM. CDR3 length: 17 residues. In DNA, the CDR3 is TGTGCCAGCTTTGAGACTAGCGGAGACGGTGCTAAAGAGACCCAGTACTTC. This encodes CASFETSGDGAKETQYF.

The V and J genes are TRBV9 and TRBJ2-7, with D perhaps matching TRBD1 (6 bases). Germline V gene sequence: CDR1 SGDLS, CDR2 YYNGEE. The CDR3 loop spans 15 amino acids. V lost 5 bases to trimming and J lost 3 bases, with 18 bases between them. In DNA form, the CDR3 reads TGTGCCAGCAGTGCACAACGAGACAGGAGCTACGAGCAGTACTTC. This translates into CASSAQRDRSYEQYF. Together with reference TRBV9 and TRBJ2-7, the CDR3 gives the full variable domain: DSGVTQTPKHLITATGQRVTLRCSPRSGDLSVYWYQQSLDQGLQFLIQYYNGEERAKGNILERFSAQQFPDLHSELNLSSLELGDSALYFCASSAQRDRSYEQYFGPGTRLTVT.

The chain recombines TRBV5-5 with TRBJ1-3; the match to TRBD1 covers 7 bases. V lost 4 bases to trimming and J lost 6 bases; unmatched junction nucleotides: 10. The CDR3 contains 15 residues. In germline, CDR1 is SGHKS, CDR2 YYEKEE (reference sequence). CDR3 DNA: TGTGCCAGCAGCGCCACAGGGGAGGTCGAAAACACCATATATTTT. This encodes CASSATGEVENTIYF.

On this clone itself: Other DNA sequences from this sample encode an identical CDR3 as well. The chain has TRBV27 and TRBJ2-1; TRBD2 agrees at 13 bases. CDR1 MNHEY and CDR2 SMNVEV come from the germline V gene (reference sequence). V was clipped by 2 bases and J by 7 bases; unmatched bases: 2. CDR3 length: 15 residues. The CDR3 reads CASSLGTSGKNEQFF. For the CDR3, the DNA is TGTGCCAGCAGTTTAGGGACTAGCGGGAAAAATGAGCAGTTCTTC.

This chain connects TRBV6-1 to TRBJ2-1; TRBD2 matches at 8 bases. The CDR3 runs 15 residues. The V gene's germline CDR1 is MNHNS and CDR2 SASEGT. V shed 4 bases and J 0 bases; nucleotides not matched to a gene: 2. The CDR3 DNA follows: TGTGCCAGCAGTGTTAGCGGGAACTCCTACAATGAGCAGTTCTTC. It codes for CASSVSGNSYNEQFF.

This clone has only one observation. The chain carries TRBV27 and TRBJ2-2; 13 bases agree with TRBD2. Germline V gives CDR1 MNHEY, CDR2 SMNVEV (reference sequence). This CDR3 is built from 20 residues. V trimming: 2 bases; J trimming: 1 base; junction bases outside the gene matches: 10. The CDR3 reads CASSLRSPGLAGKNTGELFF. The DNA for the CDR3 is TGTGCCAGCAGTTTAAGGTCGCCGGGACTAGCGGGAAAGAACACCGGGGAGCTGTTTTTT.

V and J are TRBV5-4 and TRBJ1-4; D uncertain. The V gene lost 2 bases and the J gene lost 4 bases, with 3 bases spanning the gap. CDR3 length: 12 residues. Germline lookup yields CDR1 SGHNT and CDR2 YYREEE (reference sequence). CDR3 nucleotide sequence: TGTGCCAGCAGCTTATATAATGAAAAACTGTTTTTT. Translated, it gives CASSLYNEKLFF.

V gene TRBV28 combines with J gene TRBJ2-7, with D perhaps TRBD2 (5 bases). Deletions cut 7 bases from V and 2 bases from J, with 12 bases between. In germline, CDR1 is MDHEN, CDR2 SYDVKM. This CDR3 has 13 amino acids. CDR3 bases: TGTGCCAGCACGGGGATTCTAACCTACGAGCAGTACTTC. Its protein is CASTGILTYEQYF.